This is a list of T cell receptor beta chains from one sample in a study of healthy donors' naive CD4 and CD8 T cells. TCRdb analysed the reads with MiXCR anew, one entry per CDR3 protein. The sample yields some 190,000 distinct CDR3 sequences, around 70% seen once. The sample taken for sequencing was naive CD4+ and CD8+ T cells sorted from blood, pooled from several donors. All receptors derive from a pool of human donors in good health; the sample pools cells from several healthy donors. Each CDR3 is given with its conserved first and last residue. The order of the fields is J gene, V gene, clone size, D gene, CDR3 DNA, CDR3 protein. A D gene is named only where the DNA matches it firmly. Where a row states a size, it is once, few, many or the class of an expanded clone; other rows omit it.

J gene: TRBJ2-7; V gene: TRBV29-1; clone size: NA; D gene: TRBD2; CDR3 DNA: TGCAGCGTTGTTAGCGGGAGCTACGAGCAGTACTTC; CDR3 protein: CSVVSGSYEQYF
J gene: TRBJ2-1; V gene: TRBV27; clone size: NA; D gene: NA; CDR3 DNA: TGTGCCAGCCGCGAGGGATCCTACAATGAGCAGTTCTTC; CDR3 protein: CASREGSYNEQFF
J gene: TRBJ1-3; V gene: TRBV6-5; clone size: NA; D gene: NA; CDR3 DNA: TGTGCCAGCAGTTACCTTAGGGGCGCCGGAAACACCATATATTTT; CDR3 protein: CASSYLRGAGNTIYF
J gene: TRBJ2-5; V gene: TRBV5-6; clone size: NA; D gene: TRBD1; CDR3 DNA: TGTGCCAGCAGCCGGTCCGGACAGGGCCAAGAGACCCAGTACTTC; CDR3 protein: CASSRSGQGQETQYF
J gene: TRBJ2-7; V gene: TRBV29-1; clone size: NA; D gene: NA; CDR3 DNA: TGCAGCGTTGATGAGGACGGCCTCGAGCAGTACTTC; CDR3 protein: CSVDEDGLEQYF
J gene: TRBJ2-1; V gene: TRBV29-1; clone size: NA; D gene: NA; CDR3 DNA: TGCAGCGTGGCGGACCCAGGGGCCTACAATGAGCAGTTCTTC; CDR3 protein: CSVADPGAYNEQFF
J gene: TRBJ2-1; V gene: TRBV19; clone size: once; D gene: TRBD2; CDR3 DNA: TGTGCCAGTAGAGCTAGCGGGAATGAGCAGTTCTTC; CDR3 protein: CASRASGNEQFF
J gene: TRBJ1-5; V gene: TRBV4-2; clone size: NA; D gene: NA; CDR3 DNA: TGTGCCAGCAGCCAAGAGAACAACAATCAGCCCCAGCATTTT; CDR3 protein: CASSQENNNQPQHF
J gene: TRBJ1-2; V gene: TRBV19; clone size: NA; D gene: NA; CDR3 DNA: TGTGCCAGTAAGCGTTCCGGAAACACCAACTATGGCTACACCTTC; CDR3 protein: CASKRSGNTNYGYTF
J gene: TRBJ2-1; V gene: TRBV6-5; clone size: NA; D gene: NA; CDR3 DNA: TGTGCCAGCAGTTCCGTTCCGGGCCCACCGGGCAATGAGCAGTTCTTC; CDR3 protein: CASSSVPGPPGNEQFF
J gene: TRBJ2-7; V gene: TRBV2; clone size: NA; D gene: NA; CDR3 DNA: TGTGCCAGCAGCGATCTAGGGCTCTACGAGCAGTACTTC; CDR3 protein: CASSDLGLYEQYF
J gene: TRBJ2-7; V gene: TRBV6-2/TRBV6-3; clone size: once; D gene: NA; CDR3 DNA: TGTGCCAGCCGTCTTGATCCCTACGAGCAGTACTTC; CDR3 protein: CASRLDPYEQYF
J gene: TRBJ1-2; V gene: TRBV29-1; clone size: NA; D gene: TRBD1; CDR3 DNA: TGCAGCGTACCCGACTTACAGGGGGTATATGGCTACACCTTC; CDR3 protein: CSVPDLQGVYGYTF
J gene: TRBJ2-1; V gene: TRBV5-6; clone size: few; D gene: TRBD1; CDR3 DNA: TGTGCCAGCAGCTACAGGGGTTTGGGGAATGAGCAGTTCTTC; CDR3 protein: CASSYRGLGNEQFF
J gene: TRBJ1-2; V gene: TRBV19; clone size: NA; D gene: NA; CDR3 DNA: TGTGCCAGTTGGACGGGAGGCTATGGCTACACCTTC; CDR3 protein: CASWTGGYGYTF
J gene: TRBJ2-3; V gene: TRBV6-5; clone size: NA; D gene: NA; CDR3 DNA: TGTGCCAGCGGATATACAGATACGCAGTATTTT; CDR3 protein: CASGYTDTQYF
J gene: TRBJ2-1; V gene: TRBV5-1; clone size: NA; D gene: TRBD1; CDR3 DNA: TGCGCCAGCAGCTTGAGGTCAGGGGGCTCCTATAATGAGCAGTTCTTC; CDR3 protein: CASSLRSGGSYNEQFF
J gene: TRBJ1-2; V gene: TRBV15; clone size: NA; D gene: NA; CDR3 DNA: TGTGCCACCAGCAGAGATAGGGGAAATAACTATGGCTACACCTTC; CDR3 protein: CATSRDRGNNYGYTF
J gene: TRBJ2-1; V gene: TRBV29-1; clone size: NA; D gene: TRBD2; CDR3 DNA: TGCAGCGTTGAAGGTCGACTAGCGGCCTACAATGAGCAGTTCTTC; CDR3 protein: CSVEGRLAAYNEQFF
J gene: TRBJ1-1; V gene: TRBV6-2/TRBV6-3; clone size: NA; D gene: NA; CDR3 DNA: TGTGCCAGCAGCTTAGCCCGCCGGACAGAAGCTTTCTTT; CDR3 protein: CASSLARRTEAFF
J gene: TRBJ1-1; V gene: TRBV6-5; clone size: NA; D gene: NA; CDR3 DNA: TGTGCCAGTCAAAATGGCACTGAAGCTTTCTTT; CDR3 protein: CASQNGTEAFF
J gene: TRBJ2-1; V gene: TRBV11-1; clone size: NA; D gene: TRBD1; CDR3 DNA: TGTGCCAGCAGCTTAGATCAAGGACAGGTTTACAATGAGCAGTTCTTC; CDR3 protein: CASSLDQGQVYNEQFF
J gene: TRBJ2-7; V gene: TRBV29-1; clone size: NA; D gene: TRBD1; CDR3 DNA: TGCAGCGTTGGGCGGACAGGGAGGTCCTACGAGCAGTACTTC; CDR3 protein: CSVGRTGRSYEQYF